The sequence of this TCR beta chain was determined in a study of blood T cell repertoires in COVID-19. The protocol was immunoSEQ multiplex PCR, while the TCRdb copy is restricted to in-frame clones and leaves out a portion. The table records 250,000 to 350,000 clones, around 90% of them present only once. Trimming took off 2 bases at V and 5 bases at J, with 4 bases between the two ends. The CDR3 has 11 amino acids. CDR1 and CDR2 (germline): MDHEN, SYDVKM. The receptor's source is a woman aged 45-59 years who had recovered from COVID-19. This chain links TRBV28 with TRBJ2-7; D unclear. What was sequenced was peripheral blood. For the CDR3, the DNA is TGTGCCAGCAGTTTAGGCCACGAGCAGTACTTC. Its translation: CASSLGHEQYF.